Listed below are T cell receptor beta chains from one sample, sequenced in a study of Ad26.COV2.S vaccination and SARS-CoV-2 variants. The protocol was immunoSEQ multiplex PCR, while the TCRdb copy is restricted to in-frame clones and leaves out a portion. Of about 400,000 clones listed, about 90% are singletons. The sequencing used peripheral blood, collected in a trial of Ad26.COV2.S vaccine versus placebo. These receptors were obtained from a person aged 18-60 years who received the Ad26.COV2.S COVID-19 vaccine or a placebo. CDR3s include the opening cysteine and the closing phenylalanine or tryptophan. The D gene is left open where the match is weak. Expanded clones get a size class; other rows say once, few or many, or leave the size out.

d_call,j_call,clone_size,v_call,cdr3_aa,cdr3_nt
TRBD2,TRBJ2-7,.,TRBV5-1,CASSLGSSGGRTYEQYF,TGCGCCAGCAGCTTGGGATCTAGCGGGGGGAGGACCTACGAGCAGTACTTC
TRBD2,TRBJ2-7,.,TRBV14,CASSQATSGSYEQYF,TGTGCCAGCAGCCAAGCGACTAGCGGCTCCTACGAGCAGTACTTC
.,TRBJ2-1,.,TRBV12-3/TRBV12-4,CASSRGEQFF,TGTGCCAGCAGCCGGGGTGAGCAGTTCTTC
.,TRBJ2-5,once,TRBV5-1,CASSLGIGAPRDPVLRARVVSQYF,.
.,TRBJ2-7,once,TRBV30,CAWSVGPYEQYF,TGTGCCTGGAGTGTAGGCCCCTACGAGCAGTACTTC
.,TRBJ1-2,.,TRBV7-8,CASGPYRDPLNYGYTF,TGTGCCAGCGGGCCTTACAGGGATCCCCTTAACTATGGCTACACCTTC
.,TRBJ2-2,.,TRBV6-4,CASSPGGRELFF,TGTGCCAGCAGTCCAGGCGGCAGGGAGCTGTTTTTT
TRBD1,TRBJ1-3,.,TRBV23-1,CASSQGGQAYSGNTIYF,TGCGCCAGCAGTCAGGGTGGACAGGCGTACTCTGGAAACACCATATATTTT
TRBD1,TRBJ2-7,.,TRBV11-2,CASSFNWDSSYEQYF,TGTGCCAGCAGCTTTAATTGGGACAGCTCCTACGAGCAGTACTTC
.,TRBJ1-6,.,TRBV18,CASSPGVQTRSNSPLHF,TGTGCCAGCTCACCAGGAGTTCAAACCAGGAGTAATTCACCCCTCCACTTT
.,TRBJ1-2,.,TRBV4-3,CASSQDAGRTSSYGYTF,TGCGCCAGCAGCCAAGATGCTGGCAGGACGTCTTCCTATGGCTACACCTTC
.,TRBJ1-2,few,TRBV3-1/TRBV3-2,CASSQDTGYTF,TGTGCCAGCAGCCAAGATACTGGCTACACCTTC
.,TRBJ2-5,.,TRBV7-2,CASSPGLATETQYF,TGTGCCAGCAGCCCAGGTCTAGCGACAGAGACCCAGTACTTC
.,TRBJ1-6,.,TRBV7-2,CASSSGLVNSPLHF,TGTGCCAGCAGCTCCGGACTGGTTAATTCACCCCTCCACTTT
TRBD1,TRBJ1-4,.,TRBV7-9,CAGGSGTGRGEKLFF,TGTGCCGGCGGCTCGGGGACAGGACGCGGTGAAAAACTGTTTTTT
.,TRBJ1-2,once,TRBV4-3,CASSPSTDSHLQERTGYTF,TGCGCCAGCAGCCCCTCCACGGACAGCCATCTACAGGAGCGAACTGGCTACACCTTC
TRBD2,TRBJ2-2,.,TRBV5-1,CASSLGLAGAGELFF,TGCGCCAGCAGCTTGGGACTAGCGGGGGCCGGGGAGCTGTTTTTT
TRBD1,TRBJ2-1,.,TRBV28,CASSFVSRDRANEQFF,TGTGCCAGCAGTTTTGTTTCCCGGGACAGGGCAAATGAGCAGTTCTTC
TRBD1,TRBJ2-2,.,TRBV24-1,CATSDRQGAGELFF,TGTGCCACCAGTGACCGACAGGGGGCCGGGGAGCTGTTTTTT
.,TRBJ2-1,.,TRBV5-1,CASSPGEVIYNEQFF,TGCGCCAGCAGCCCGGGGGAAGTGATCTACAATGAGCAGTTCTTC
TRBD2,TRBJ2-2,.,TRBV4-1,CASSPFSGGNTGELFF,TGCGCCAGCAGCCCTTTTTCGGGGGGAAACACCGGGGAGCTGTTTTTT
TRBD2,TRBJ2-3,.,TRBV5-1,CASSLVRGGARRTDTQYF,TGCGCCAGCAGCTTGGTGCGCGGGGGGGCTCGACGCACAGATACGCAGTATTTT